One sample yielded the 26 T cell receptor beta chains listed below, sequenced in a study of CD8+ T cells in alopecia areata. Sequencing relied on a cDNA template that was reverse transcribed from extracted RNA. Only in-frame clones appear in the TCRdb table, and some are missing; sequencing was by immunoSEQ multiplex PCR. The repertoire holds about 290,000 clones, roughly 64% seen once, with about 1.8% in the top ten. Treatment specified: oral pan-JAK inhibitor, 5-10 mg twice daily. The source material was CD4+ T cells sorted from blood, sampled at week 24, from a patient treated with tofacitinib. These receptors were collected from a human donor with alopecia areata.

In this sample, this clone turned up once. Written as DNA, the CDR3 is TGTGCCAGCAGCCCCGGGTCGTCTCTGAGAGGGGAGACCCAGTACTTC. Its translation is CASSPGSSLRGETQYF. The gene calls are TRBV11-3 and TRBJ2-5; D is perhaps TRBD2 (5 bases). Germline lookup yields CDR1 SGHNT and CDR2 YENEEA. V lost 5 bases, J lost 5 bases, and 21 bases lay in between. This CDR3 is 16 amino acids long.

The gene calls are TRBV5-1 and TRBJ2-7, with TRBD1 identical over 9 bases. The CDR3 consists of 14 residues. V was pared by 4 bases and J by 3 bases, with 5 bases of the junction left unmatched. The germline CDR1 and CDR2 sequences are SGHRS and YFSETQ. The CDR3 spells CASSVGQGSYEQYF. For the CDR3, the DNA is TGCGCCAGCAGCGTGGGACAGGGAAGCTACGAGCAGTACTTC. Full variable domain (outside the CDR3, taken from reference TRBV5-1 and TRBJ2-7): KAGVTQTPRYLIKTRGQQVTLSCSPISGHRSVSWYQQTPGQGLQFLFEYFSETQRNKGNFPGRFSGRQFSNSRSEMNVSTLELGDSALYLCASSVGQGSYEQYFGPGTRLTVT.

The rearrangement uses TRBV27 and TRBJ2-2, with no clear D. The V gene's germline CDR1 is MNHEY and CDR2 SMNVEV (reference sequence). Trimming pared 5 bases from V and 6 bases from J, leaving 16 bases between. CDR3 length equals 15 residues. CDR3 in DNA: TGTGCCAGCAGTCGGACCCTAATTGACCCCGGGGAGCTGTTTTTT. Protein sequence: CASSRTLIDPGELFF.

The chain combines TRBV19 with TRBJ1-2; a possible D gene is TRBD1 (6 bases). V was trimmed by 3 bases and J by 4 bases, leaving 12 bases between them. There are 14 residues in the CDR3. In germline, CDR1 is LNHDA, CDR2 SQIVND (reference sequence). Written as DNA, the CDR3 is TGTGCCAGTAGTATGGGGGCTGTCGGCTATGGCTACACCTTC. Its protein is CASSMGAVGYGYTF.

This chain links TRBV15 with TRBJ2-3; D is perhaps TRBD1 or TRBD2 (5 bases each). V lost 11 bases to trimming and J lost 0 bases, with 15 bases between them. This CDR3 region has 14 residues. Per the germline V gene, CDR1 is LNHNV and CDR2 is YYDKDF (reference sequence). CDR3 DNA sequence: TGTGCCGCCGGGGCCGGGCCAAGCACAGATACGCAGTATTTT. This gives the protein CAAGAGPSTDTQYF.

A few counts support this clone. The V call is TRBV2, the J call TRBJ2-2; D may correspond to TRBD1 or TRBD2 (6 bases each). The germline CDR1 and CDR2 sequences are SNHLY and FYNNEI. The CDR3 extends over 15 amino acids. V was clipped by 6 bases and J by 0 bases, with 11 bases between them. CDR3 residues: CASRGGLANTGELFF. CDR3 sequence (DNA): TGTGCCAGCAGAGGGGGACTGGCGAACACCGGGGAGCTGTTTTTT.

The chain employs TRBV7-2 and TRBJ1-1; D is perhaps TRBD1 (5 bases). CDR3 length: 14 amino acids. The ends were cut back, 6 bases at V and 1 base at J, with 12 bases in the middle. CDR1 is SGHTA and CDR2 is FQGNSA in the germline V gene. CDR3 protein: CASRAGVSNTEAFF. The CDR3 DNA follows: TGTGCCAGCAGAGCGGGGGTCTCGAACACTGAAGCTTTCTTT.

The chain links TRBV2 to TRBJ2-5, with D perhaps matching TRBD1 (6 bases). This CDR3 contains 16 residues. The V gene lost 6 bases and the J gene lost 1 base, with 18 bases spanning the gap. Germline lookup yields CDR1 SNHLY and CDR2 FYNNEI. The CDR3 protein is CASSRRGHSSQETQYF. As DNA, the CDR3 is TGTGCCAGCAGCCGCAGGGGCCACTCTTCCCAAGAGACCCAGTACTTC. The entire variable domain, with the rest obtained from reference TRBV2 and TRBJ2-5, is as follows: EPEVTQTPSHQVTQMGQEVILRCVPISNHLYFYWYRQILGQKVEFLVSFYNNEISEKSEIFDDQFSVERPDGSNFTLKIRSTKLEDSAMYFCASSRRGHSSQETQYFGPGTRLLVL.

This clone has a count of ten or more. The chain employs TRBV7-3 and TRBJ1-1, with D maybe TRBD1 (5 bases). The CDR3 contains 14 residues. V gave up 5 bases and J gave up 4 bases, with 14 bases separating them. CDR1 SGHTA and CDR2 FQGTGA come from the germline V gene. The CDR3 region is CASSPDGGSTEAFF. DNA of the CDR3: TGTGCCAGCAGCCCCGATGGGGGAAGCACTGAAGCTTTCTTT.

This clone was found once. The chain links TRBV28 to TRBJ1-6; D gene ambiguous. This CDR3 spans 13 amino acids. The germline CDR1 and CDR2 sequences are MDHEN and SYDVKM. Trimming took 6 bases from V and 7 from J, leaving 10 bases between them. The CDR3 bases are TGTGCCAGCAGGCTATCTTACAATTCACCCCTCCACTTT. Its protein product is CASRLSYNSPLHF.

Remarks on this clone: A junction boundary mismatches the germline segment, possibly from a read error. This sequence joins TRBV7-7 and TRBJ2-5; D is uncertain. Per germline, CDR1 SSHAT and CDR2 FNYEAQ (reference sequence). The CDR3 totals 12 residues. The CDR3 coding sequence is TGTGCTAGCAGCCGACTCGGGGAGACCCAGTACTTC. It translates to CASSRLGETQYF.

This chain connects TRBV2 to TRBJ2-7; D call uncertain. Germline V gives CDR1 SNHLY, CDR2 FYNNEI. CDR3 length: 11 amino acids. V was shortened by 2 bases and J by 7 bases, with 6 bases between the two germline ends. CDR3 bases: TGTGCCAGCAGTGAATGGGTTGAGCAGTACTTC. Amino acids: CASSEWVEQYF.

This clone was seen just once. Other DNA sequences in this specimen translate into the identical CDR3. The V and J genes are TRBV20-1 and TRBJ2-5; D is undetermined. V lost 5 bases and J lost 3, with 7 bases in between. Germline V lookup: CDR1 DFQATT, CDR2 SNEGSKA (reference sequence). CDR3 length equals 11 residues. CDR3 DNA: TGCAGTGCTCGGGCCGAAGAGACCCAGTACTTC. This codes for CSARAEETQYF.

In its sample, this clone was seen once. This rearrangement joins TRBV30 to TRBJ1-4; D unresolved. Looked up from germline, CDR1 is GTSNPN and CDR2 is SVGIG (reference sequence). The CDR3 is made up of 14 amino acids. V lost 3 bases and J 3 bases, leaving 11 bases between the germline ends. This CDR3 is CAWRGVYANEKLFF. As DNA, the CDR3 is TGTGCCTGGAGGGGTGTATACGCTAATGAAAAACTGTTTTTT.

The genes are TRBV29-1 and TRBJ1-2; D is possibly TRBD1 (5 bases). V gave up 6 bases and J gave up 4 bases, with 15 bases separating them. The length of the CDR3 is 13 residues. The germline gives CDR1 SQVTM, CDR2 ANQGSEA. CDR3 coding DNA: TGCAGCGTCATTCCTCACGGGGGCTATGGCTACACCTTC. Protein: CSVIPHGGYGYTF. Together with reference TRBV29-1 and TRBJ1-2, the CDR3 gives the full variable domain: SAVISQKPSRDICQRGTSLTIQCQVDSQVTMMFWYRQQPGQSLTLIATANQGSEATYESGFVIDKFPISRPNLTFSTLTVSNMSPEDSSIYLCSVIPHGGYGYTFGSGTRLTVV.

V usage is TRBV6-5 and J usage is TRBJ2-3; a weak D match, TRBD1 (6 bases). The CDR3 length is 15 residues. V gave up 5 bases and J gave up 0 bases, with 12 bases separating them. CDR1 is MNHEY, CDR2 SVGAGI, per germline. CDR3 residues: CASSQRQASTDTQYF. CDR3 nucleotides: TGTGCCAGCAGTCAAAGACAGGCGAGCACAGATACGCAGTATTTT.

The rearrangement joins TRBV4-2 to TRBJ1-5; the match to TRBD1 covers 7 bases. This CDR3 is built from 15 residues. Germline lookup yields CDR1 LGHNA and CDR2 YNFKEQ. V dropped 1 base and J dropped 4; count of bases not matched to a gene: 4. The DNA of the CDR3 is TGTGCCAGCAGCCAAGGACAGGGAGGGAATCAGCCCCAGCATTTT. It is translated as CASSQGQGGNQPQHF.

The chain has TRBV10-3 and TRBJ2-3, with D unresolved. V was cut by 0 bases and J by 1 base, with 8 bases left in between. Per germline, CDR1 ENHRY and CDR2 SYGVKD. CDR3 length equals 15 residues. CDR3 nucleotides: TGTGCCATCAGTGAGTCTTTGGACGGCACAGATACGCAGTATTTT. It translates to CAISESLDGTDTQYF.

This clone was observed a few times. The chain joins TRBV14 to TRBJ1-1; D call uncertain. V lost 5 bases and J lost 0, with 7 bases in between. The CDR3 length is 13 residues. CDR1 is SGHDN, CDR2 FVKESK, per germline. Here the CDR3 reads CASSGQMNTEAFF. In nucleotides, the CDR3 is TGTGCCAGCAGCGGGCAGATGAACACTGAAGCTTTCTTT.

The chain combines TRBV4-2 with TRBJ2-3, with D unresolved. V was shortened by 3 bases and J by 1 base, with 11 bases between the two germline ends. In germline, CDR1 is LGHNA, CDR2 YNFKEQ. The CDR3 is 15 amino acids. The CDR3 nucleotides are TGTGCCAGCAGCCAGGTCTACGTAGGCACAGATACGCAGTATTTT. This sequence encodes CASSQVYVGTDTQYF.

This clone was seen a few times. The chain has TRBV6-6 and TRBJ1-1; 8 bases are shared with TRBD1. Germline V gene sequence: CDR1 MNHNY, CDR2 SVGAGI (reference sequence). The CDR3 consists of 14 residues. V lost 5 bases, J lost 3 bases, and 5 bases stayed unmatched. In DNA, the CDR3 is TGTGCCAGCAGTGGCCAGGGGGCCCACACTGAAGCTTTCTTT. Protein product: CASSGQGAHTEAFF.

V usage is TRBV14 and J usage is TRBJ1-2; D is undetermined. Per the germline V gene, CDR1 is SGHDN and CDR2 is FVKESK. The CDR3 is 12 residues long. V lost 4 bases, J lost 4 bases, and 7 bases lay in between. The CDR3 sequence is CASSRRGYGYTF. CDR3 coding DNA: TGTGCCAGCAGCCGCCGTGGCTATGGCTACACCTTC.

This clone was detected a few times. The same CDR3 also results from other DNA sequences found in this sample. The chain couples TRBV30 to TRBJ1-1; D is undetermined. The CDR3 consists of 13 residues. The germline CDR1 and CDR2 sequences are GTSNPN and SVGIG (reference sequence). V dropped 0 bases and J dropped 1 base, with 6 bases sitting between them. The CDR3 sequence: CAWSVRENTEAFF. The CDR3 DNA follows: TGTGCCTGGAGTGTACGTGAGAACACTGAAGCTTTCTTT.

This rearrangement joins TRBV5-1 to TRBJ1-4, with TRBD1 matching 8 bases. Per germline, CDR1 SGHRS and CDR2 YFSETQ. CDR3 length: 14 residues. Germline trimming cut 2 bases from V and 7 bases from J; bases unmatched to any gene: 4. The CDR3 here is CASSFGTGIEKLFF. CDR3 sequence (DNA): TGCGCCAGCAGCTTCGGGACAGGAATTGAAAAACTGTTTTTT.

Written as DNA, the CDR3 is TGTGCCTGGAGACCAGAGTGGTCCTCTGGGAACACTGAAGCTTTCTTT. Translating gives CAWRPEWSSGNTEAFF. This chain uses TRBV30 with TRBJ1-1; no clear D. Germline CDR1 is GTSNPN and CDR2 is SVGIG (reference sequence). The CDR3 runs 16 residues. Between the trimmed V and J ends, which lost 3 bases and 1 base, there was a span of 18 bases.

The chain is built from TRBV15 and TRBJ2-7; possible D gene TRBD2, 5 bases. Germline V gene sequence: CDR1 LNHNV, CDR2 YYDKDF (reference sequence). The CDR3 is 15 amino acids. V lost 1 base and J 0 bases, leaving 10 bases between the germline ends. The CDR3 sequence is CATSRAGTSSYEQYF. The CDR3 DNA is TGTGCCACCAGCAGAGCGGGCACTAGCTCCTACGAGCAGTACTTC.